These 2 T cell receptor beta chains originate from one sample sequenced in a study of T cell responses to AZD1222 COVID-19 vaccine. Sequenced by immunoSEQ multiplex PCR; TCRdb stores in-frame clones only, minus some. The sample consists of around 130,000 clones, roughly 91% of them appearing once. The source was peripheral blood, collected on day 0 of AZD1222 vaccination. All receptors come from an adult in good health.

The chain combines TRBV27 with TRBJ1-5; no reliable D call. The germline V gene has CDR1 MNHEY and CDR2 SMNVEV (reference sequence). V shed 6 bases and J shed 3 bases, with 12 bases lying between them. This CDR3 is built from 14 residues. The CDR3 reads CASRFTGNNQPQHF. The CDR3 bases are TGTGCCAGCAGATTCACCGGGAACAATCAGCCCCAGCATTTT.

The rearrangement links TRBV12-3 or TRBV12-4 to TRBJ2-1; D possibly matches TRBD1 or TRBD2 (5 bases each). The CDR3 totals 13 residues. Trimming removed 7 bases at V and 3 bases at J, with 10 bases between. The CDR3 spells CASKLGDYNEQFF. CDR3 sequence (DNA): TGTGCCAGCAAGCTGGGGGACTACAATGAGCAGTTCTTC.